The 11 T cell receptor beta chains in this list originate from one sample, sequenced in a study of CD8 T cells in Susac syndrome. It was with random hexamers that about 0.45 to 1 ug RNA was reverse transcribed. TCRdb re-derived calls from the immunoSEQ multiplex PCR reads in MiXCR, one entry per CDR3 protein. This table has some 110,000 distinct CDR3 sequences, approximately 93% appearing once. The sample was CD8+ T cells from PBMCs. The source is a human donor with Susac syndrome.

This chain connects TRBV3-1 to TRBJ2-5; possible D gene TRBD1, 5 bases. Looked up from germline, CDR1 is LGHDT and CDR2 is YNNKEL (reference sequence). The CDR3 is 14 residues long. V lost 4 bases, J lost 3 bases, and 12 bases lay in between. In nucleotides, the CDR3 is TGTGCCAGCAGCCCCACAGGCGCCGAAGAGACCCAGTACTTC. Translating it yields CASSPTGAEETQYF.

The V and J genes are TRBV20-1 and TRBJ2-1; 7 nucleotides align to TRBD2. V lost 6 bases to trimming and J lost 12 bases; unmatched junction nucleotides: 23. The CDR3 loop spans 16 amino acids. Germline values: CDR1 DFQATT, CDR2 SNEGSKA (reference sequence). The CDR3 is CSAREEMAGDLMRQFF. The CDR3 nucleotides are TGCAGTGCGCGTGAAGAGATGGCGGGGGACCTAATGAGGCAGTTCTTC.

V and J are TRBV12-3 or TRBV12-4 and TRBJ1-2; a weak D match, TRBD1 (6 bases). V gave up 5 bases and J gave up 4 bases, with 17 bases separating them. The CDR3 runs 15 residues. The CDR3 sequence is CASSPDSLAPYGYTF. The CDR3 DNA is TGTGCCAGCAGTCCGGACAGCTTGGCCCCCTATGGCTACACCTTC.

This clonotype appeared once. V gene TRBV27 combines with J gene TRBJ1-5; D gene unclear. V was clipped by 4 bases and J by 7 bases, with 8 bases between them. CDR1 is MNHEY, CDR2 SMNVEV, per germline (reference sequence). The CDR3 is 12 amino acids. The CDR3 DNA sequence: TGTGCCAGCAGTTCCTCCGCGCAGCCCCAGCATTTT. Encoded protein: CASSSSAQPQHF.

The chain is built from TRBV7-9 and TRBJ1-1; D ambiguous. This CDR3 has 14 amino acids. Germline values: CDR1 SEHNR, CDR2 FQNEAQ (reference sequence). Trimming removed 6 bases from V and 4 bases from J, with 15 bases in between. The CDR3 DNA reads TGTGCCAGCAGTTTCCCGGACGGGCTCACTGAAGCTTTCTTT. It specifies CASSFPDGLTEAFF.

The chain joins TRBV19 to TRBJ1-1; D might be TRBD1 (5 bases). The CDR3 totals 13 residues. Germline CDR1 reads LNHDA; CDR2 reads SQIVND (reference sequence). The V and J ends lost 9 bases and 4 bases respectively, with 15 bases between them. CDR3 in amino acids: CASFQGVSTEAFF. CDR3 bases: TGTGCCAGCTTCCAGGGCGTCAGCACTGAAGCTTTCTTT.

V is TRBV9 and J is TRBJ1-2, with D unclear. V lost 3 bases and J lost 7, with 7 bases in between. Germline V lookup: CDR1 SGDLS, CDR2 YYNGEE. CDR3 size: 11 residues. The CDR3 sequence: CASSDASGYTF. The CDR3, as DNA: TGTGCCAGCAGCGACGCATCTGGCTACACCTTC.

The V and J genes are TRBV12-5 and TRBJ1-5, with unresolved D. The length of the CDR3 is 13 residues. Between the trimmed V and J ends, which lost 3 bases and 0 bases, there was a span of 3 bases. Germline V lookup: CDR1 LGHNT, CDR2 FRNRAP. In DNA, the CDR3 is TGTGCTAGTGGTTTATCTAGCAATCAGCCCCAGCATTTT. Its translation: CASGLSSNQPQHF.

This rearrangement joins TRBV7-8 to TRBJ2-6, with D perhaps TRBD1 or TRBD2 (5 bases each). The CDR3 is 17 amino acids. V dropped 7 bases and J dropped 1 base, with 17 bases sitting between them. CDR1 SGHVS and CDR2 FQNEAQ come from the germline V gene. The CDR3 is CASTPGRLLSGANVLTF. The DNA of the CDR3 is TGTGCCAGCACCCCGGGACGGCTGTTATCTGGGGCCAACGTCCTGACTTTC. The full variable domain, its missing parts supplied by reference TRBV7-8 and TRBJ2-6, is GAGVSQSPRYKVAKRGQDVALRCDPISGHVSLFWYQQALGQGPEFLTYFQNEAQLDKSGLPSDRFFAERPEGSVSTLKIQRTQQEDSAVYLCASTPGRLLSGANVLTFGAGSRLTVL.

V and J are TRBV14 and TRBJ2-6; maybe TRBD2 (5 bases). The CDR3 runs 15 residues. Germline CDR1 and CDR2: SGHDN and FVKESK. Deletions cut 5 bases from V and 2 bases from J, with 10 bases between. CDR3 in amino acids: CASSTRGPGANVLTF. In nucleotides, the CDR3 is TGTGCCAGCAGCACCCGAGGGCCTGGGGCCAACGTCCTGACTTTC.

This rearrangement joins TRBV6-5 to TRBJ2-3, with 11 bases fitting TRBD2. Trimming cost V 3 bases and J 6 bases; bases outside gene matches: 5. Germline V gene lookup returns CDR1 MNHEY and CDR2 SVGAGI. This CDR3 is 15 amino acids long. CDR3 protein: CASSYSGGAGDTQYF. In nucleotides, the CDR3 is TGTGCCAGCAGTTATAGCGGGGGGGCCGGCGATACGCAGTATTTT.